Below, 3 T cell receptor beta chains from the same sample are listed, as sequenced in a study of blood T cell repertoires in COVID-19. TCRdb keeps only in-frame clones here, not all; method: immunoSEQ multiplex PCR. The sample shows around 330,000 clones, over 80% of them seen only once. The sequencing input was PBMCs or T cells enriched from blood (not recorded which). These receptors originate from a woman under 30 who had recovered from COVID-19.

The chain employs TRBV6-1 and TRBJ1-5, with 12 bases fitting TRBD1. This CDR3 region has 15 residues. Per the germline V gene, CDR1 is MNHNS and CDR2 is SASEGT. J gave up 6 bases and V 6 bases, and 6 bases lay outside the gene matches. The CDR3 DNA follows: TGTGCCAGCAGGATCGGGACAGGGGGCCGTCAGCCCCAGCATTTT. This encodes CASRIGTGGRQPQHF.

Regarding this clone: At one end, the junction sequence differs from germline, possibly due to a read error. CDR3 residues: CASSLTSRGVIQGTQYF. In DNA form, the CDR3 reads TGTGCCAGCAGCTTAACGTCCCGGGGGGTTATCCAAGGGACCCAGTACTTC. The chain combines TRBV7-9 with TRBJ2-5, with 7 bases identical to TRBD2. Germline V gene lookup returns CDR1 SEHNR and CDR2 FQNEAQ (reference sequence). The CDR3 totals 17 residues.

This clone turned up a few times. The chain employs TRBV29-1 and TRBJ1-2; 10 bases are shared with TRBD1. Trimming cost V 3 bases and J 4 bases; bases outside gene matches: 8. This CDR3 is 15 amino acids long. Germline assignment: CDR1 SQVTM and CDR2 ANQGSEA. The CDR3 region is CSVDRQGAVGYGYTF. The CDR3 DNA sequence: TGCAGCGTTGATCGACAGGGGGCGGTTGGCTATGGCTACACCTTC.